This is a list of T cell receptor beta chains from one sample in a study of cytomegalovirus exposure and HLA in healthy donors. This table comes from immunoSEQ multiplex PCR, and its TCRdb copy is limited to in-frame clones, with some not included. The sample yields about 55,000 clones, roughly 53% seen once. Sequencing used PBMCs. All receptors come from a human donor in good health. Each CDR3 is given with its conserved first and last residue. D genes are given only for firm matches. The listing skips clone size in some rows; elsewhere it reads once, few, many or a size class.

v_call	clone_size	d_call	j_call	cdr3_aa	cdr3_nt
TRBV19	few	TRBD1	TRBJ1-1	CASSEGGSRDTEAFF	TGTGCCAGTAGCGAAGGGGGCTCAAGGGACACTGAAGCTTTCTTT
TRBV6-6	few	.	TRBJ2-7	CASSYSPEISYEQYF	TGTGCCAGCAGTTACTCCCCGGAGATCTCCTACGAGCAGTACTTC
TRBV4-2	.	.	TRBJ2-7	CASSQDFYGSSYEQYF	TGTGCCAGCAGCCAAGATTTTTATGGGAGCTCCTACGAGCAGTACTTC
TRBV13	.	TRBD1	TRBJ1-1	CASSFLGIWDRGDTDTEAFF	TGTGCCAGCAGCTTTCTGGGCATTTGGGACAGGGGCGATACGGACACTGAAGCTTTCTTT
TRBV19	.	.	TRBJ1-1	CASSIVGATEAFF	TGTGCCAGTAGTATAGTGGGGGCCACTGAAGCTTTCTTT
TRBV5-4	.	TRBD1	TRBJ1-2	CASSSWTGANYGYTF	TGTGCCAGCAGCTCATGGACAGGGGCTAACTATGGCTACACCTTC
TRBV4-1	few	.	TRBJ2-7	CASSQEDRDTYEQYF	TGCGCCAGCAGCCAAGAGGATAGGGACACCTACGAGCAGTACTTC
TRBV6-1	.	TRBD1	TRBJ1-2	CASSERPGGSYGYTF	TGTGCCAGCAGTGAAAGGCCAGGGGGTAGCTATGGCTACACCTTC
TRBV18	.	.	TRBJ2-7	CASSPDREQYF	TGTGCCAGCTCGCCTGACAGGGAGCAGTACTTC
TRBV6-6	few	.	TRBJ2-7	CASSQQLAYEQYF	TGTGCCAGCAGCCAACAACTAGCCTACGAGCAGTACTTC
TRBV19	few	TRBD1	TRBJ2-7	CASSILDSGTGSYEQYF	TGTGCCAGTAGTATTCTTGATAGTGGGACAGGGTCATACGAGCAGTACTTC
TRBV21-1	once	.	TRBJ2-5	CASPTGEETQYF	TGTGCCAGCCCGACAGGGGAAGAGACCCAGTACTTC
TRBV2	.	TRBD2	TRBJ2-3	CASRRAGLGTDTQYF	TGTGCCAGCAGGCGAGCGGGGTTAGGCACAGATACGCAGTATTTT
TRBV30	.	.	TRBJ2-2	CAWSVWANRRGELFF	TGTGCCTGGAGTGTCTGGGCCAACCGGAGGGGGGAGCTGTTTTTT
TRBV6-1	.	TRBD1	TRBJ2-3	CASSGGQGIDTQYF	TGTGCCAGCAGCGGTGGACAGGGGATAGATACGCAGTATTTT
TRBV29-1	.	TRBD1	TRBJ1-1	CSVGVTGGNTEAFF	TGCAGCGTGGGAGTTACAGGGGGAAACACTGAAGCTTTCTTT
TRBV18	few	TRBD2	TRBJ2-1	CASSPRTSGGNEQFF	TGTGCCAGCTCACCAAGGACTAGCGGGGGTAATGAGCAGTTCTTC
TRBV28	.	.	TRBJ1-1	CASRPTGYTEAFF	TGTGCCAGCAGACCTACAGGGTATACTGAAGCTTTCTTT
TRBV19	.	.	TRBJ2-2	CASSVVAGGTGELFF	TGTGCCAGTAGTGTCGTGGCAGGGGGGACCGGGGAGCTGTTTTTT
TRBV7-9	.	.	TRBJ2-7	CASSSPTNREQYF	TGTGCCAGCAGCTCCCCTACCAACCGCGAGCAGTACTTC
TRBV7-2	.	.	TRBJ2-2	CASSIRGGGRTGELFF	TGTGCCAGCAGCATTCGGGGAGGGGGGCGGACCGGGGAGCTGTTTTTT
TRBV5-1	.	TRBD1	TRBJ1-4	CASSVQGNAEKLFF	TGCGCCAGCAGCGTACAGGGGAACGCTGAAAAACTGTTTTTT
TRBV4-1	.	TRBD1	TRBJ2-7	CASSQGTDRAYEQYF	TGCGCCAGCAGCCAGGGGACAGACAGAGCCTACGAGCAGTACTTC
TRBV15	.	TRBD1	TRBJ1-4	CATSRALRTGRNEKLFF	TGTGCCACCAGCAGAGCTCTTAGGACAGGCAGAAATGAAAAACTGTTTTTT
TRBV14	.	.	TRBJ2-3	CASSQGPTVPDTQYF	TGTGCCAGCAGTCAAGGCCCGACAGTCCCAGATACGCAGTATTTT
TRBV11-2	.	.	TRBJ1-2	CASSLGVWGDYGYTF	TGTGCCAGCAGCCTAGGGGTATGGGGGGACTATGGCTACACCTTC
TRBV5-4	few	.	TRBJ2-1	CASSSGNAIALGDEQFF	TGTGCCAGCAGCTCAGGAAACGCGATCGCCCTAGGGGATGAGCAGTTCTTC
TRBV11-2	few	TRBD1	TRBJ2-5	CASKGGTGDQETQYF	TGTGCCAGCAAGGGCGGGACAGGGGACCAAGAGACCCAGTACTTC
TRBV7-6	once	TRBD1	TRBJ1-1	CASSLGASTGGAFF	TGTGCCAGCAGCTTAGGGGCCTCGACAGGGGGTGCTTTCTTT
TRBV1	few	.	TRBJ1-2	CTSSRRWGGAGYPF	TGCACCAGCAGCCGCCGTTGGGGAGGGGCGGGCTACCCCTTC
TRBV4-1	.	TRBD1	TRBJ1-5	CASSQFGTANQPQHF	TGCGCCAGCAGCCAATTCGGGACAGCTAATCAGCCCCAGCATTTT
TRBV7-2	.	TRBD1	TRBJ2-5	CASSLGQQETQYF	TGTGCCAGCAGCTTGGGACAGCAAGAGACCCAGTACTTC
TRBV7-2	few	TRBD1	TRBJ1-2	CASSLGQGANYGYTF	TGTGCCAGCAGCTTGGGACAGGGGGCAAACTATGGCTACACCTTC
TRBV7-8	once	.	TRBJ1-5	CASSIQESDQPQHF	TGTGCCAGCAGTATACAGGAGTCGGATCAGCCCCAGCATTTT
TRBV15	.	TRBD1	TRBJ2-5	CATSRIGQGRPETQYF	TGTGCCACCAGCCGAATCGGACAGGGTAGGCCGGAGACCCAGTACTTC
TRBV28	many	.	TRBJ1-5	CASSTHRNSNQPQHF	TGTGCCAGCAGTACCCACAGGAATAGCAATCAGCCCCAGCATTTT
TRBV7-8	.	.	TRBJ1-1	CASSLAGRGVTEAFF	TGTGCCAGCAGCTTAGCGGGGAGGGGAGTCACTGAAGCTTTCTTT
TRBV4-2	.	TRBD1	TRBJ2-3	CASSQALPTGGAFTDTQYF	TGTGCCAGCAGCCAAGCCCTCCCCACAGGGGGCGCGTTTACAGATACGCAGTATTTT
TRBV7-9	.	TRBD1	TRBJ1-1	CSSSPGTVEAFF	TGTTCCAGCAGCCCCGGGACAGTTGAAGCTTTCTTT
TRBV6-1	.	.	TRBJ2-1	CASSESGGLPALDNEQFF	TGTGCCAGCAGTGAGTCCGGGGGACTCCCCGCTTTAGACAATGAGCAGTTCTTC
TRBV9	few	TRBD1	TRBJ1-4	CASSWDSRGEKLFF	TGTGCCAGTTCCTGGGACAGTCGGGGGGAAAAACTGTTTTTT
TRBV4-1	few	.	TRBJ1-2	CASSQRVSDYGYTF	TGCGCCAGCAGCCAACGTGTTAGTGACTATGGCTACACCTTC
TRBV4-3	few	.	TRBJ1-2	CASSQAGDRPYYGYTF	TGCGCCAGCAGCCAAGCAGGGGACCGACCATACTATGGCTACACCTTC
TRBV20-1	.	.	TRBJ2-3	CSASQADTQYF	TGCAGTGCTAGCCAGGCAGATACGCAGTATTTT
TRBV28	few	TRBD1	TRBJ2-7	CASSSRQGGYEQYF	TGTGCCAGCAGTTCGAGACAGGGCGGCTACGAGCAGTACTTC
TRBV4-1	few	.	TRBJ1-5	CASSQERSRPGYSQPQHF	TGCGCCAGCAGCCAAGAACGCTCCCGCCCAGGGTACTCGCAGCCCCAGCATTTT
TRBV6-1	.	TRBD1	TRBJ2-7	CASRPGQGASYEQYF	TGTGCCAGCAGGCCTGGGCAGGGGGCCTCCTACGAGCAGTACTTC
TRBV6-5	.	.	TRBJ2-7	CASSERQVPYEQYF	TGTGCCAGCAGTGAGCGACAGGTCCCCTACGAGCAGTACTTC
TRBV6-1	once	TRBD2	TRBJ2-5	CASSEALSGGAVQETQYF	TGTGCCAGCAGTGAAGCGCTCAGCGGGGGGGCCGTTCAGGAGACCCAGTACTTC
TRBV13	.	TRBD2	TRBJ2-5	CASSLGLAGNQETQYF	TGTGCCAGCAGCCTGGGACTAGCGGGGAACCAAGAGACCCAGTACTTC
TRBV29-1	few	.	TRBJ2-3	CSVEDFPLTGTPTQYF	TGCAGCGTTGAAGATTTCCCCCTAACCGGGACTCCGACGCAGTATTTT
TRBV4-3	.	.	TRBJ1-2	CASSQDRRVGYGYTF	TGCGCCAGCAGCCAAGATCGCAGGGTGGGCTATGGCTACACCTTC
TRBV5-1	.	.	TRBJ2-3	CASSSGQNTDTQYF	TGCGCCAGCAGCTCCGGACAGAACACAGATACGCAGTATTTT
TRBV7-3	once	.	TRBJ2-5	CASSLSQVQYF	TGTGCCAGCAGCTTATCCCAGGTCCAGTACTTC
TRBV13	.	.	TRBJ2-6	CASSSPGPEGSGANVLTF	TGTGCCAGCAGCTCCCCGGGGCCGGAGGGTTCTGGGGCCAACGTCCTGACTTTC
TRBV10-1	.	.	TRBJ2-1	CASSETLADPYNEQFF	TGCGCCAGCAGTGAGACGTTAGCGGACCCATACAATGAGCAGTTCTTC
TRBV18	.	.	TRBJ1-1	CASSPIKGGVRNTEAFF	TGTGCCAGCTCACCCATTAAAGGGGGTGTGAGGAACACTGAAGCTTTCTTT
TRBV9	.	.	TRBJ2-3	CASSPARGQDTQYF	TGTGCCAGCAGCCCAGCGAGAGGGCAAGATACGCAGTATTTT
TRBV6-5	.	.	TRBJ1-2	CASGQSNYGYPF	TGTGCCAGCGGACAGAGTAACTATGGCTACCCCTTC
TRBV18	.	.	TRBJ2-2	CASSRAPRNTGELFF	TGTGCCAGCTCACGAGCCCCGAGGAACACCGGGGAGCTGTTTTTT